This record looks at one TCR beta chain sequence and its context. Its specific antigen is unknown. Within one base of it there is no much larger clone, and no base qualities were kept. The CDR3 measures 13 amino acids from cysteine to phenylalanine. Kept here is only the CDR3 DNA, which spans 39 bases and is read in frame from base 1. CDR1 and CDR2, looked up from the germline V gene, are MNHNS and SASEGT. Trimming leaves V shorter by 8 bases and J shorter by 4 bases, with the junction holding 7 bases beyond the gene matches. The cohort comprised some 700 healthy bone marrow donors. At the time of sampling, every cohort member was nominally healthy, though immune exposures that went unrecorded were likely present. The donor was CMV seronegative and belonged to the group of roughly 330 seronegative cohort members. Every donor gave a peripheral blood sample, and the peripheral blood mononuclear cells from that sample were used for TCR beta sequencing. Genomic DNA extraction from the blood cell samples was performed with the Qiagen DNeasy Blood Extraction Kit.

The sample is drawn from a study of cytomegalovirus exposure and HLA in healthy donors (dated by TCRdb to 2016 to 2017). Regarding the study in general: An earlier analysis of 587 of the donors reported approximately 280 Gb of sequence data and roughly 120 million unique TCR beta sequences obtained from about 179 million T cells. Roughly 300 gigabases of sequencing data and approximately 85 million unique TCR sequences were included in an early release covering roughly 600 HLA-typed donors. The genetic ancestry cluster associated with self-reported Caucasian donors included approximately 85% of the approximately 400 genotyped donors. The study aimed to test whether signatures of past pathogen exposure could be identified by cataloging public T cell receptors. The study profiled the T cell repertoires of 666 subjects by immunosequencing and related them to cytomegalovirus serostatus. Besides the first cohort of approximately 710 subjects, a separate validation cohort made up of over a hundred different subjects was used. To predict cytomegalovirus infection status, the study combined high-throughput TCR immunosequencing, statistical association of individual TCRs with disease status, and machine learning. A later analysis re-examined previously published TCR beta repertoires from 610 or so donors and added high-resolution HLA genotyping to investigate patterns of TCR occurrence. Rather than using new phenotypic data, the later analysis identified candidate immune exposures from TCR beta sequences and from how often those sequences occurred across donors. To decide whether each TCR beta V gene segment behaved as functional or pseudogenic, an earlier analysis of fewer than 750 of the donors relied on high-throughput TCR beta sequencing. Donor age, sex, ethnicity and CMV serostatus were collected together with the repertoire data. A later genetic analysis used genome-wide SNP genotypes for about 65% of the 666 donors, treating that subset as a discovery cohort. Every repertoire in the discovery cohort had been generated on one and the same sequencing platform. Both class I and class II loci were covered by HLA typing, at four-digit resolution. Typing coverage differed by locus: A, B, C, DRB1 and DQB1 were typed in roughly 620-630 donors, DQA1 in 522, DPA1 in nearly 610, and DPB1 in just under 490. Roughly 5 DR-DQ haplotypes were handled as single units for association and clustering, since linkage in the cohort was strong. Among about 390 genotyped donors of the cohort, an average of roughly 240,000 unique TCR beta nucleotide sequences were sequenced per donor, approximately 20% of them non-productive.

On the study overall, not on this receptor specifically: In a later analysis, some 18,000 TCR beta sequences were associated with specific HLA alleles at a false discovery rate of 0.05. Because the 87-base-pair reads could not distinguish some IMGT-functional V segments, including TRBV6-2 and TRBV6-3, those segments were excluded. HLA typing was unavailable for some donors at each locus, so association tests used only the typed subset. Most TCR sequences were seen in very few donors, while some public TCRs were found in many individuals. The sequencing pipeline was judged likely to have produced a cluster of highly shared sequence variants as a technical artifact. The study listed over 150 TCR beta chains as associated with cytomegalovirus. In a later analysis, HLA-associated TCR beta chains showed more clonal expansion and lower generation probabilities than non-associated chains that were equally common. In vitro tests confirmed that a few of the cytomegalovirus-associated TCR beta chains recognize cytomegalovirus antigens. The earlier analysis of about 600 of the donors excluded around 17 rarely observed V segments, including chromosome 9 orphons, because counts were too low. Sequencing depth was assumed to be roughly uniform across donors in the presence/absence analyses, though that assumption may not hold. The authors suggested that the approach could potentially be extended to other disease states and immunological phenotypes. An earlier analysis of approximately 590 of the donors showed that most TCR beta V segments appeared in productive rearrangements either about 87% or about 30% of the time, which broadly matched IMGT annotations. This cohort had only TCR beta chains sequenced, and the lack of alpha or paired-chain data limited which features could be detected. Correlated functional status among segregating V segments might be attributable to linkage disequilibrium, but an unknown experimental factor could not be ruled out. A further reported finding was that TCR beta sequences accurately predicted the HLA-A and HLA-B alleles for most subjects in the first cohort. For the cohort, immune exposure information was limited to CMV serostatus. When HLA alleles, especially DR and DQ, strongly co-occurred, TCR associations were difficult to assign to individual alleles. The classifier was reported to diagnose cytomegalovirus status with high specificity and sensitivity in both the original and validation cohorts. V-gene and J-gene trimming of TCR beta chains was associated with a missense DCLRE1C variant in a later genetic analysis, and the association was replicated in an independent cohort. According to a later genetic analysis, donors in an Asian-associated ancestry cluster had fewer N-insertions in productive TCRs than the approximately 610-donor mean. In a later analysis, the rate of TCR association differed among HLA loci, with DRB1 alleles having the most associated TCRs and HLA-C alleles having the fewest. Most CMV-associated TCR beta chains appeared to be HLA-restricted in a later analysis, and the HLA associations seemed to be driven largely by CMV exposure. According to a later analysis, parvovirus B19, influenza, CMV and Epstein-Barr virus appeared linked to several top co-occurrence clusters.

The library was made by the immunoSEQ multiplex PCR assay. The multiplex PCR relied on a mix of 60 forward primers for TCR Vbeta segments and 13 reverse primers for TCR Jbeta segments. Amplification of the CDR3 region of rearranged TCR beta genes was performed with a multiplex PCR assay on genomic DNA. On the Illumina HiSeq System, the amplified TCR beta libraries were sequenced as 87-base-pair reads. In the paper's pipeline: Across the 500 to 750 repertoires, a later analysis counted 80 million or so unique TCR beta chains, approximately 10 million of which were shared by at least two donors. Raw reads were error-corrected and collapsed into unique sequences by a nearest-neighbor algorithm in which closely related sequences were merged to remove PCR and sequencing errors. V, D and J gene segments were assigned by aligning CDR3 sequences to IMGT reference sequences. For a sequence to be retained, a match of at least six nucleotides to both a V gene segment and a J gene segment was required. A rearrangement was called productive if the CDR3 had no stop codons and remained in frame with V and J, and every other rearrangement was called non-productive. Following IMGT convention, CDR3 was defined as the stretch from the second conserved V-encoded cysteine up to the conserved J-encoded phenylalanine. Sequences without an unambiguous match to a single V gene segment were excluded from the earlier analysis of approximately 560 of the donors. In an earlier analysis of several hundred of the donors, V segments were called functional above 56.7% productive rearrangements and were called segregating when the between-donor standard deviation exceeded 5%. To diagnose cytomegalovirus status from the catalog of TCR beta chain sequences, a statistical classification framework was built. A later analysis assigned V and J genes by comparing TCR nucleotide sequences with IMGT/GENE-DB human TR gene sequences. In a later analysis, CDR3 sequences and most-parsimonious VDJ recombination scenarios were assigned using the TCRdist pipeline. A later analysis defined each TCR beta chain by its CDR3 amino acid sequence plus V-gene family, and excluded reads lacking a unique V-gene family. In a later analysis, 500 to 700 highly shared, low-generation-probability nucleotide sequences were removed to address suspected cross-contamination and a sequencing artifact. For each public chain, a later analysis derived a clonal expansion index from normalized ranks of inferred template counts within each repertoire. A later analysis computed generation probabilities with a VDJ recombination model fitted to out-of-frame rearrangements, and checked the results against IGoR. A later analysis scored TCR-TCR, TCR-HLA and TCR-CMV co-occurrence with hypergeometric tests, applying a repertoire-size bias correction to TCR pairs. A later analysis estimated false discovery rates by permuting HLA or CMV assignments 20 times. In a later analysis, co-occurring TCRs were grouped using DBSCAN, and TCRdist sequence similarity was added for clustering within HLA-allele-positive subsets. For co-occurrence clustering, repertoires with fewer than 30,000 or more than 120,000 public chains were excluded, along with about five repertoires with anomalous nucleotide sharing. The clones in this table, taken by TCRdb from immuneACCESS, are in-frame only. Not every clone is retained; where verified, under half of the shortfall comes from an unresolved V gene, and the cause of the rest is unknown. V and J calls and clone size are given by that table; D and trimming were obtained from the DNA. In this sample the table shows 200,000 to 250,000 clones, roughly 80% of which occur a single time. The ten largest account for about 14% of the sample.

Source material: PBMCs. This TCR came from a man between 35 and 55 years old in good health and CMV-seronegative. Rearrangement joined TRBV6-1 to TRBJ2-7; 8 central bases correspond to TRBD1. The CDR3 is CASAAGGVYEQYF. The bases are TGTGCCAGCGCGGCAGGGGGCGTTTACGAGCAGTACTTC.